The 5 T cell receptor beta chains presented below share a single source sample, sequenced in a study of T cell responses to AZD1222 COVID-19 vaccine. The data were produced by immunoSEQ multiplex PCR, yet TCRdb's version contains in-frame clones alone and is incomplete. Among about 120,000 clones listed, about 90% were seen once. Sample: peripheral blood, taken on day 0 of MenACWY control vaccination. The receptor source for this set is an adult in good health.

The chain is built from TRBV19 and TRBJ2-5, with TRBD1 matching over 8 bases. The CDR3 has 15 amino acids. Trimming removed 4 bases from V and 6 bases from J; junction bases left unmatched: 10. CDR1 is LNHDA and CDR2 is SQIVND in the germline V gene (reference sequence). The chain's CDR3 is CASSNRGQGTQTQYF. The CDR3 coding sequence is TGTGCCAGTAGTAATCGTGGACAGGGAACACAGACCCAGTACTTC. The whole variable domain, filled in from reference TRBV19 and TRBJ2-5, reads DGGITQSPKYLFRKEGQNVTLSCEQNLNHDAMYWYRQDPGQGLRLIYYSQIVNDFQKGDIAEGYSVSREKKESFPLTVTSAQKNPTAFYLCASSNRGQGTQTQYFGPGTRLLVL.

This chain joins TRBV25-1 and TRBJ1-5; a weak D match, TRBD1 (6 bases). Germline V gives CDR1 MGHDK, CDR2 SYGVNS. The CDR3 is 15 residues long. Trimming pared 5 bases from V and 0 bases from J, leaving 11 bases between. As DNA, the CDR3 is TGTGCCAGCAGTATAGGGGGGGCTAGCAATCAGCCCCAGCATTTT. Translation: CASSIGGASNQPQHF.

The genes are TRBV28 and TRBJ1-1; D not certain. CDR1 and CDR2 from the germline V gene are MDHEN and SYDVKM. Between the trimmed V and J ends, which lost 5 bases and 0 bases, there was a span of 22 bases. The CDR3 is 18 residues long. The CDR3 loop reads CASSPTLGIQRMNTEAFF. The CDR3 nucleotides are TGTGCCAGCAGTCCTACACTTGGCATACAGAGGATGAACACTGAAGCTTTCTTT.

CDR3 sequence reads: CASSESTGGQETQYF. DNA for the CDR3: TGTGCCAGCAGTGAATCAACAGGGGGCCAAGAGACCCAGTACTTC. The V gene is TRBV25-1, the J gene TRBJ2-5; TRBD1 aligns across 8 bases. Germline-derived CDR1 and CDR2 are MGHDK and SYGVNS. V was clipped by 1 base and J by 1 base; unmatched bases: 2. The CDR3 runs to 15 residues. The entire variable domain, with the rest obtained from reference TRBV25-1 and TRBJ2-5, is as follows: EADIYQTPRYLVIGTGKKITLECSQTMGHDKMYWYQQDPGMELHLIHYSYGVNSTEKGDLSSESTVSRIRTEHFPLTLESARPSHTSQYLCASSESTGGQETQYFGPGTRLLVL.

The V call is TRBV27, the J call TRBJ2-7; D is unresolved. CDR1 is MNHEY, CDR2 SMNVEV, per germline (reference sequence). V lost 5 bases and J 2 bases, leaving 10 bases between the germline ends. The CDR3 consists of 13 residues. The chain's CDR3 is CASSGGPTYEQYF. CDR3 coding DNA: TGTGCCAGCAGTGGTGGGCCCACCTACGAGCAGTACTTC.